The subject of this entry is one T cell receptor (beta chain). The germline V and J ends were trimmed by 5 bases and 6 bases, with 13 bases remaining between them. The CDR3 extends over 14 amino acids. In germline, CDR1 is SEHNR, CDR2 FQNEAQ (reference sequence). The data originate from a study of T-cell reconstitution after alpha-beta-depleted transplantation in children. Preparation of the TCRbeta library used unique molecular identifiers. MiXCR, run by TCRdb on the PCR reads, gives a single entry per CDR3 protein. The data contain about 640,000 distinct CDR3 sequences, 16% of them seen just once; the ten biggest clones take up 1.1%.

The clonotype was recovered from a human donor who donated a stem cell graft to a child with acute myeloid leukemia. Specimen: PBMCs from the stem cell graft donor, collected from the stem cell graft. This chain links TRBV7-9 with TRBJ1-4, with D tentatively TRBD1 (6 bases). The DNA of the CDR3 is TGTGCCAGCAGCAGGGGGAGGCAGCATGAAAAACTGTTTTTT. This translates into CASSRGRQHEKLFF.